The next 28 T cell receptor beta chains were all read from a single sample in a study of blood T cell repertoires in COVID-19. Sequencing used immunoSEQ multiplex PCR; TCRdb keeps in-frame clones, though not all of them. This sample has 30,000 to 40,000 clones, with around 90% found just once. Sequenced sample: peripheral blood. The receptors were gathered from a man in his sixties with active or convalescent COVID-19.

This clone was detected once. This rearrangement joins TRBV19 to TRBJ2-1; 8 nucleotides align to TRBD1. The CDR3 totals 12 residues. After removal of 8 bases from V and 8 bases from J, the junction contained 5 bases not matched to a gene. Germline loops: CDR1 LNHDA, CDR2 SQIVND (reference sequence). The CDR3 region has the DNA TGTGCCAGTGGACAGGGTATCGATGAGCAGTTCTTC. This gives the protein CASGQGIDEQFF. Combining the CDR3 with reference TRBV19 and TRBJ2-1 gives the whole variable domain DGGITQSPKYLFRKEGQNVTLSCEQNLNHDAMYWYRQDPGQGLRLIYYSQIVNDFQKGDIAEGYSVSREKKESFPLTVTSAQKNPTAFYLCASGQGIDEQFFGPGTRLTVL.

The DNA for the CDR3 is TGTGCCAGCAGGATTAGAGGCCCGCGGGGGTCTCAGCCCCAGCATTTT. Translated: CASRIRGPRGSQPQHF. The chain carries TRBV28 and TRBJ1-5; tentatively, D is TRBD1 (5 bases). This CDR3 has 16 residues. The V and J ends lost 6 bases and 6 bases respectively, with 21 bases between them. The germline CDR1 and CDR2 sequences are MDHEN and SYDVKM.

The chain recombines TRBV19 with TRBJ2-7, with D hard to call. The CDR3 has 11 residues. Germline assignment: CDR1 LNHDA and CDR2 SQIVND (reference sequence). V dropped 7 bases and J dropped 8 bases, with 12 bases sitting between them. The chain's CDR3 is CASTAGGQQYF. The CDR3 DNA reads TGTGCCAGTACGGCAGGTGGCCAGCAGTACTTC.

The V call is TRBV24-1, the J call TRBJ1-1; 7 bases agree with TRBD1. The CDR3 consists of 13 residues. Germline lookup yields CDR1 KGHDR and CDR2 SFDVKD. V was clipped by 3 bases and J by 12 bases; unmatched bases: 9. The CDR3 here is CATSDQTGSVTFF. CDR3 DNA sequence: TGTGCCACCAGTGATCAGACAGGGAGTGTCACTTTCTTT.

The chain recombines TRBV6-5 with TRBJ2-7; a weak D match, TRBD2 (5 bases). CDR3 size: 14 residues. The V gene's germline CDR1 is MNHEY and CDR2 SVGAGI. Trimming pared 6 bases from V and 2 bases from J, leaving 14 bases between. CDR3 sequence: CASRNQWETYEQYF. The CDR3 DNA reads TGTGCCAGCAGAAATCAGTGGGAGACCTACGAGCAGTACTTC.

J is TRBJ2-5 and V is TRBV10-3; D is perhaps TRBD2 (7 bases). Trimming took 0 bases from V and 2 from J, leaving 13 bases between them. CDR1 is ENHRY, CDR2 SYGVKD, per germline. The CDR3 has 16 residues. The CDR3 DNA is TGTGCCATCAGTGAGTCCCCGGGGGGCAGGCAAGAGACCCAGTACTTC. Protein product: CAISESPGGRQETQYF.

The chain employs TRBV7-3 and TRBJ2-7; perhaps TRBD1 as D (6 bases). The CDR3 sequence is 13 residues long. Germline CDR1 is SGHTA and CDR2 is FQGTGA. Trimming pared 3 bases from V and 2 bases from J, leaving 8 bases between. CDR3 bases: TGTGCCAGCAGCTTGGACAGCGCCTACGAGCAGTACTTC. Protein: CASSLDSAYEQYF.

The chain carries TRBV15 and TRBJ1-2, with 8 bases that match TRBD1. From germline, CDR1 is LNHNV and CDR2 YYDKDF (reference sequence). V was clipped by 7 bases and J by 0 bases; unmatched bases: 7. The CDR3 consists of 15 residues. The CDR3 DNA follows: TGTGCCACCAATTGGGACAGGCTATCTAACTATGGCTACACCTTC. This codes for CATNWDRLSNYGYTF. Supplemented by reference TRBV15 and TRBJ1-2, the full variable domain reads DAMVIQNPRYQVTQFGKPVTLSCSQTLNHNVMYWYQQKSSQAPKLLFHYYDKDFNNEADTPDNFQSRRPNTSFCFLDIRSPGLGDTAMYLCATNWDRLSNYGYTFGSGTRLTVV.

The genes are TRBV27 and TRBJ2-1; no firm D call. With 3 bases removed from V and 5 bases from J, the gap between germline ends came to 14 bases. The CDR3 is made up of 15 amino acids. Germline V gives CDR1 MNHEY, CDR2 SMNVEV (reference sequence). CDR3 sequence: CASSFASYAHNEQFF. The DNA for the CDR3 is TGTGCCAGCAGTTTTGCTAGTTATGCCCACAATGAGCAGTTCTTC.

The V and J genes are TRBV3-1 (or the pseudogene TRBV3-2) and TRBJ1-1; TRBD1 agrees at 7 bases. The CDR3 extends over 13 amino acids. CDR1 LGHDT and CDR2 YNNKEL come from the germline V gene (reference sequence). V shed 4 bases and J 5 bases; nucleotides not matched to a gene: 4. The CDR3 loop reads CASSRTGETEAFF. Written as DNA, the CDR3 is TGTGCCAGCAGCCGAACAGGGGAAACTGAAGCTTTCTTT.

This sequence joins TRBV12-3 or TRBV12-4 and TRBJ2-1; D call uncertain. This CDR3 spans 13 amino acids. V gave up 1 base and J gave up 6 bases, with 7 bases separating them. CDR3 bases: TGTGCCAGCAGTTTAGTGCCTAGCAATGAGCAGTTCTTC. Its protein is CASSLVPSNEQFF.

CDR3 coding DNA: TGTGCCAGCAGTTCACAATCGGGACTTGTGGGGAGGGAGACCCAGTACTTC. Translating gives CASSSQSGLVGRETQYF. The chain uses TRBV27 and TRBJ2-5; weak D call: TRBD2 (6 bases). V was trimmed by 4 bases and J by 5 bases, leaving 23 bases between them. CDR3 length: 17 residues. Germline V gives CDR1 MNHEY, CDR2 SMNVEV (reference sequence).

For this clone: Other nucleotide sequences from this sample produce the same CDR3. The J gene is TRBJ2-7, the V gene TRBV2; 7 bases are shared with TRBD2. Germline CDR1 is SNHLY and CDR2 is FYNNEI. The length of the CDR3 is 14 residues. V lost 7 bases and J lost 6; bases outside the gene matches: 12. CDR3 in amino acids: CASTLRAGASEQYF. CDR3 bases: TGTGCCAGCACTTTACGGGCGGGAGCCTCCGAGCAGTACTTC.

The chain couples TRBV9 to TRBJ2-1; TRBD2 agrees at 11 bases. Looked up from germline, CDR1 is SGDLS and CDR2 is YYNGEE. The CDR3 contains 15 residues. V shed 4 bases, J shed 9 bases, and the junction held 9 bases outside the gene matches. The CDR3 protein is CASSSRTSGQSEQFF. As DNA, the CDR3 is TGTGCCAGCAGCTCCCGGACTAGCGGGCAGAGTGAGCAGTTCTTC.

The rearrangement uses TRBV11-3 and TRBJ2-1; the match to TRBD2 covers 11 bases. V lost 4 bases and J lost 7; bases outside the gene matches: 6. CDR1 and CDR2 (germline): SGHNT, YENEEA. CDR3 length: 15 residues. The CDR3 DNA reads TGTGCCAGCAGCTCGCCACTAGCGGGAGCGAATGAGCAGTTCTTC. It specifies CASSSPLAGANEQFF.

The chain combines TRBV20-1 with TRBJ1-2, with a tentative D call TRBD1 (5 bases). V was pared by 4 bases and J by 7 bases, with 10 bases between. This CDR3 comprises 11 residues. Germline V gives CDR1 DFQATT, CDR2 SNEGSKA (reference sequence). CDR3 sequence: CSATGSGGYTF. The DNA for the CDR3 is TGCAGTGCTACAGGGTCGGGTGGCTACACCTTC.

The gene calls are TRBV6-5 and TRBJ1-1; 7 bases are shared with TRBD1. V was clipped by 8 bases and J by 1 base; unmatched bases: 10. The CDR3 is 15 residues long. Germline CDR1 reads MNHEY; CDR2 reads SVGAGI. The CDR3 DNA reads as TGTGCCAGCTCCCCACGTGACAGGGAGAACACTGAAGCTTTCTTT. It codes for CASSPRDRENTEAFF.

This rearrangement joins TRBV12-5 to TRBJ2-3, with a weak D call TRBD2 (7 bases). The CDR3 totals 17 residues. V lost 2 bases to trimming and J lost 3 bases, with 18 bases between them. Per the germline V gene, CDR1 is LGHNT and CDR2 is FRNRAP. The CDR3 sequence is CASGLNRDYTKTDTQYF. For the CDR3, the DNA is TGTGCTAGTGGTTTGAACAGGGACTACACCAAAACAGATACGCAGTATTTT.

This clone has a single count. V and J are TRBV27 and TRBJ2-7; 11 bases are a match to TRBD2. This CDR3 is 15 amino acids long. V lost 3 bases and J lost 7; bases outside the gene matches: 8. Germline values: CDR1 MNHEY, CDR2 SMNVEV (reference sequence). The CDR3 sequence: CASSFGTSGFREQYF. CDR3 bases: TGTGCCAGCAGTTTCGGGACTAGCGGATTTAGGGAGCAGTACTTC.

The J gene is TRBJ1-6, the V gene TRBV28; 7 positions match TRBD1. J gave up 10 bases and V 6 bases, and 18 bases lay outside the gene matches. The CDR3 totals 17 residues. CDR1 MDHEN and CDR2 SYDVKM come from the germline V gene. The CDR3 DNA sequence: TGTGCCAGCAGCTTACTGACAGGGAGTATCCTAGAATCACCCCTCCACTTT. Translation gives CASSLLTGSILESPLHF.

The J gene is TRBJ2-5, the V gene TRBV5-4, with D possibly TRBD2 on 7 matching bases. Germline values: CDR1 SGHNT, CDR2 YYREEE (reference sequence). The germline V and J ends were trimmed by 0 bases and 5 bases, with 17 bases remaining between them. The CDR3 has 16 amino acids. Written as DNA, the CDR3 is TGTGCCAGCAGCTTGGTAGGAGGGGGGGCGCGGGAGACCCAGTACTTC. Protein product: CASSLVGGGARETQYF.

The CDR3: CASTPGGAGGYNEQFF. The CDR3 nucleotides are TGCGCCAGCACCCCAGGCGGGGCGGGTGGATACAATGAGCAGTTCTTC. The rearrangement uses TRBV4-1 and TRBJ2-1; tentative D call: TRBD2 (6 bases). Germline V gives CDR1 MGHRA, CDR2 YSYEKL. Trimming stripped 7 bases from V and 4 bases from J, with 20 bases between. The CDR3 spans 16 residues.

This chain connects TRBV4-3 to TRBJ2-1, with 10 nucleotides matching TRBD2. The CDR3 sequence is 16 residues long. V was pared by 6 bases and J by 2 bases, with 7 bases of the junction left unmatched. Germline V gives CDR1 LGHNA, CDR2 YSLEER. CDR3 nucleotides: TGCGCCAGCAGTCCTAGACTAGCGGGTACCTACAATGAGCAGTTCTTC. Translation gives CASSPRLAGTYNEQFF.

The chain combines TRBV27 with TRBJ2-7; the match to TRBD2 covers 11 bases. This CDR3 region has 17 residues. Trimming at V came to 7 bases and at J to 0 bases, leaving 11 bases not matched to a gene. The V gene's germline CDR1 is MNHEY and CDR2 SMNVEV (reference sequence). The CDR3 here is CASKLAGELMDSYEQYF. CDR3 nucleotide sequence: TGTGCCAGCAAACTAGCGGGAGAATTGATGGACTCCTACGAGCAGTACTTC.

This chain connects TRBV4-3 to TRBJ2-1, with no clear D. Germline lookup yields CDR1 LGHNA and CDR2 YSLEER. The CDR3 consists of 14 residues. V dropped 0 bases and J dropped 10 bases, with 13 bases sitting between them. The chain's CDR3 is CASSQENRPKEQFF. The CDR3, as DNA: TGCGCCAGCAGCCAAGAAAACAGACCTAAAGAGCAGTTCTTC.

This chain joins TRBV5-1 and TRBJ2-1, with 9 nucleotides matching TRBD1. This CDR3 is built from 15 residues. The germline V gene encodes CDR1 SGHRS and CDR2 YFSETQ. Unmatched junction bases numbered 4, after V lost 2 bases and J lost 4 bases. The CDR3 here is CASSLTGTGYNEQFF. The CDR3 nucleotides are TGCGCCAGCAGCTTAACCGGGACAGGGTACAATGAGCAGTTCTTC.

This chain uses TRBV7-2 with TRBJ2-1; maybe TRBD2 (5 bases). Germline CDR1 SGHTA, CDR2 FQGNSA. Trimming removed 5 bases from V and 0 bases from J, with 11 bases in between. The CDR3 runs 15 residues. CDR3 nucleotide sequence: TGTGCCAGCAGCCGTGGACTGTTCTCCTACAATGAGCAGTTCTTC. This encodes CASSRGLFSYNEQFF.

This clone has only a few counts. The chain employs TRBV5-1 and TRBJ2-2; possibly TRBD1 for D (5 bases). The CDR3 runs to 14 residues. CDR1 and CDR2 (germline): SGHRS, YFSETQ. V dropped 1 base and J dropped 4 bases, with 8 bases sitting between them. The CDR3 protein is CASSLPGSTGELFF. The CDR3 DNA reads TGCGCCAGCAGCTTGCCAGGGTCCACCGGGGAGCTGTTTTTT.